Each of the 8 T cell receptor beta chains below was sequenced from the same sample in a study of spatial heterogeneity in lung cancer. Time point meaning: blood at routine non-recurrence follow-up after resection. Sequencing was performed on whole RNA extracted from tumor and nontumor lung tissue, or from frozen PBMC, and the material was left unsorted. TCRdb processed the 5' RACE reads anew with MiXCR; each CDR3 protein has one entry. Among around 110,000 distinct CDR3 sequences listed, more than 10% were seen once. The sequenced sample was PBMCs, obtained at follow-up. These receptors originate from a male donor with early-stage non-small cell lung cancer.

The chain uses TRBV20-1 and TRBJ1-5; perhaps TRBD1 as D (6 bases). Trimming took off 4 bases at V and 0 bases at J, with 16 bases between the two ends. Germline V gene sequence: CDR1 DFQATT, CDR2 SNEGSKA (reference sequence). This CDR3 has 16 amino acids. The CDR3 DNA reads TGCAGTGCTATACCGAGTCAGGGGAATAGCAATCAGCCCCAGCATTTT. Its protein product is CSAIPSQGNSNQPQHF.

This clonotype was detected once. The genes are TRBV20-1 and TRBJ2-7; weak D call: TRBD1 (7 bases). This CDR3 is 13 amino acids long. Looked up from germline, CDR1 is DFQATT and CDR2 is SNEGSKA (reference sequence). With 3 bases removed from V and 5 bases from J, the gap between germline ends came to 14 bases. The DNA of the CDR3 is TGCAGTGCTAGTAACAGGGGAGGAAACGAGCAGTACTTC. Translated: CSASNRGGNEQYF.

The CDR3 loop is CASSVTGGAAGELFF. As DNA, the CDR3 is TGTGCCAGCAGCGTAACCGGGGGGGCCGCCGGGGAGCTGTTTTTT. V is TRBV11-3 and J is TRBJ2-2; 8 nucleotides line up with TRBD2. Germline lookup yields CDR1 SGHNT and CDR2 YENEEA. Trimming took 5 bases from V and 6 from J; bases not matched to a gene: 8. This CDR3 is 15 amino acids long.

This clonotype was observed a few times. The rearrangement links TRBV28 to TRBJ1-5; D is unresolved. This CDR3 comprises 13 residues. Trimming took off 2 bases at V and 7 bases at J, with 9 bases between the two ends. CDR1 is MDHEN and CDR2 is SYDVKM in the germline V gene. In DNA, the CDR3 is TGTGCCAGCAGTTTAGCCCCCTACCAGCCCCAGCATTTT. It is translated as CASSLAPYQPQHF.

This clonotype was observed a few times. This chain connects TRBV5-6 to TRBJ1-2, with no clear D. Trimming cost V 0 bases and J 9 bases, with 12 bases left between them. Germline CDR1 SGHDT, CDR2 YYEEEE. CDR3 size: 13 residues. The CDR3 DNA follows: TGTGCCAGCAGCTTGGTAGAGGGAGCGAGCTACACCTTC. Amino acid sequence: CASSLVEGASYTF. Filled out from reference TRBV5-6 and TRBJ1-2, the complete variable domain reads DAGVTQSPTHLIKTRGQQVTLRCSPKSGHDTVSWYQQALGQGPQFIFQYYEEEERQRGNFPDRFSGHQFPNYSSELNVNALLLGDSALYLCASSLVEGASYTFGSGTRLTVV.

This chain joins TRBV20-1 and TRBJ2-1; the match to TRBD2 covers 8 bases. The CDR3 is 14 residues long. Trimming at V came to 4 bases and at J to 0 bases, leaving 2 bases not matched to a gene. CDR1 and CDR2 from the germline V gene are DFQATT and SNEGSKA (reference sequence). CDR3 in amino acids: CSATTSASYNEQFF. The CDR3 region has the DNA TGCAGTGCTACGACTAGCGCCTCCTACAATGAGCAGTTCTTC.

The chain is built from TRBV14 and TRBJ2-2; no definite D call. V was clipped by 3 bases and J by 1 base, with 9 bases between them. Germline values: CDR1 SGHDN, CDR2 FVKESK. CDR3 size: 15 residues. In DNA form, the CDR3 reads TGTGCCAGCAGCCAGGTTCCGGGGAACACCGGGGAGCTGTTTTTT. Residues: CASSQVPGNTGELFF. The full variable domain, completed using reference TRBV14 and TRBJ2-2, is EAGVTQFPSHSVIEKGQTVTLRCDPISGHDNLYWYRRVMGKEIKFLLHFVKESKQDESGMPNNRFLAERTGGTYSTLKVQPAELEDSGVYFCASSQVPGNTGELFFGEGSRLTVL.

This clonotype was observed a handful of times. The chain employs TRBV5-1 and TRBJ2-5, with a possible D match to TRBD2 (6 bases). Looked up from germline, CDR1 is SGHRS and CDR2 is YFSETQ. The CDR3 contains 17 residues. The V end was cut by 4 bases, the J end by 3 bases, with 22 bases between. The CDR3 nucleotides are TGCGCCAGCAGCCCCAATGGAGGGCGGGGAGCTAAAGAGACCCAGTACTTC. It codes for CASSPNGGRGAKETQYF.